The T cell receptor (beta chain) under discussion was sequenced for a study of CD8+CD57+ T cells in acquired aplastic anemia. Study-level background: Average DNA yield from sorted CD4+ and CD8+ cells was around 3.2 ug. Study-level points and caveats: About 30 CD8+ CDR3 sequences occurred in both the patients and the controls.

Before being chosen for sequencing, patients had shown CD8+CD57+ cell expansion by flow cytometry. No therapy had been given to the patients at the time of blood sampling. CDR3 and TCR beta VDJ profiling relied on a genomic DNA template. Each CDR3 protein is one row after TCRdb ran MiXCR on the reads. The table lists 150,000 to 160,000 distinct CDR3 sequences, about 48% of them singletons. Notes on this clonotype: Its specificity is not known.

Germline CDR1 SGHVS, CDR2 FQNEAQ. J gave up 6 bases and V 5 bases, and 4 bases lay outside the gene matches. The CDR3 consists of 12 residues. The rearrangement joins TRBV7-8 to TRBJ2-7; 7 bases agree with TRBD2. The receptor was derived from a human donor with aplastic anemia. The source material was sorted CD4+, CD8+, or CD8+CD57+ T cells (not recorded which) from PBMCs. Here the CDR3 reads CASSPGGVEQYF. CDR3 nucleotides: TGTGCCAGCAGCCCGGGGGGTGTCGAGCAGTACTTC.